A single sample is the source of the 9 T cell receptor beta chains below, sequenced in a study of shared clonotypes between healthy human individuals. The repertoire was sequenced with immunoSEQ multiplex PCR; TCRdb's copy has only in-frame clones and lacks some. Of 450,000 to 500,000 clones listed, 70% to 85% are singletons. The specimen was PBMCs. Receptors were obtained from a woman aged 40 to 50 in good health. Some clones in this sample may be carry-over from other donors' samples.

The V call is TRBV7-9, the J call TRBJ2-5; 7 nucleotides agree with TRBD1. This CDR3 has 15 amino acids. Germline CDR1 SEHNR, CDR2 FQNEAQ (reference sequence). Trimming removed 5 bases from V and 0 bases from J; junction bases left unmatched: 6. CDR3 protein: CASSRRDSYQETQYF. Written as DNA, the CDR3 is TGTGCCAGCAGCCGCCGGGACAGCTACCAAGAGACCCAGTACTTC.

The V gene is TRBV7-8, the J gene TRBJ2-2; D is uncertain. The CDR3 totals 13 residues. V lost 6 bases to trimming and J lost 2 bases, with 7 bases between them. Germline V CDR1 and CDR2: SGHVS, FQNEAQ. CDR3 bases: TGTGCCAGCAGGGCAGGAAACACCGGGGAGCTGTTTTTT. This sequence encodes CASRAGNTGELFF.

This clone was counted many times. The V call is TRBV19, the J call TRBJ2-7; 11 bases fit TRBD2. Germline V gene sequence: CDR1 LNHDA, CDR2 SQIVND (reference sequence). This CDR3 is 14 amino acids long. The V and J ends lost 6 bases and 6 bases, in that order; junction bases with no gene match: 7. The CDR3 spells CASRDGGTSGEQYF. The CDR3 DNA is TGTGCCAGTAGGGACGGAGGGACTAGCGGCGAGCAGTACTTC.

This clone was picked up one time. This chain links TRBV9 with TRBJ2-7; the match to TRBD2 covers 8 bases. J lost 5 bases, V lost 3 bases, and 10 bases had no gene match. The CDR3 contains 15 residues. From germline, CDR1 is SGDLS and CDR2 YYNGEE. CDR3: CASSESGSPSNEQYF. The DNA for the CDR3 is TGTGCCAGCAGCGAAAGCGGGAGCCCCAGCAACGAGCAGTACTTC.

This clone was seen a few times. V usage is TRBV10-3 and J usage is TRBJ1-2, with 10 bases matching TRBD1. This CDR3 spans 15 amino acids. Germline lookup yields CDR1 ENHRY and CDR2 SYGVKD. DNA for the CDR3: TGTGGCAGCAGTGGTGACGACAGGGGGCAACGGGGCTACACCTTC. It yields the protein CGSSGDDRGQRGYTF.

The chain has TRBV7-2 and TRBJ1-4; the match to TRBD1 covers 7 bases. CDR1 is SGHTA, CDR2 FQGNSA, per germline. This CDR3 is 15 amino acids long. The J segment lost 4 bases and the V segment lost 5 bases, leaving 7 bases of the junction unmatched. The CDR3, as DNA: TGTGCCAGCAGCATCAGGACAGGACTTAATGAAAAACTGTTTTTT. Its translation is CASSIRTGLNEKLFF.

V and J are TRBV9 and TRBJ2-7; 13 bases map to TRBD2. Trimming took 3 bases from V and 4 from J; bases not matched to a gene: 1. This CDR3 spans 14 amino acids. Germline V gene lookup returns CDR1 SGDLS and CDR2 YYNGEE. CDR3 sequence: CASSGLAGGYEQYF. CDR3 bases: TGTGCCAGCAGCGGACTAGCGGGAGGATACGAGCAGTACTTC.

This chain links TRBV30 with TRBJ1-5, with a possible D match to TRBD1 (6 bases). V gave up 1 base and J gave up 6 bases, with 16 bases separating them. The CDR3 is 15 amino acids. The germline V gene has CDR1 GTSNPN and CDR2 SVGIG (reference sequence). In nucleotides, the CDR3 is TGTGCCTGGAGTGCTGGTCAGGGGCTTTTTCAGCCCCAGCATTTT. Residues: CAWSAGQGLFQPQHF.

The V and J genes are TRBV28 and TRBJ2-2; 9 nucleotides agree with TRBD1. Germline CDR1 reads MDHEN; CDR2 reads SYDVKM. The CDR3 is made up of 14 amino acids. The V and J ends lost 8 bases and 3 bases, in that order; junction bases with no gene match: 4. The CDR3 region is CASLQGADTGELFF. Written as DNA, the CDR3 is TGTGCCAGCCTACAGGGGGCGGACACCGGGGAGCTGTTTTTT.